This T cell receptor beta chain was identified during a study of blood T cells in healthy people across ages. Study conclusions and caveats: Higher diversity, along with more naive CD4+ cells, distinguished long-lived donors from aged donors. The CMV status of each donor remained undetermined, and this could have confounded shifts in expanded clonotypes.

In germline, CDR1 is LGHNA, CDR2 YSLEER. Deletions cut 0 bases from V and 13 bases from J, with 10 bases between. CDR3 length equals 12 residues. The authors drew about 10 milliliters of peripheral blood from each donor. Total RNA extraction produced at least 5.5 micrograms (per sample) for the study. A second about 6 to 12 cycle PCR used barcoded and J-beta primers. TCRdb called the 5' RACE reads again in MiXCR, with one record for every CDR3 protein. The repertoire includes 650,000 to 1,000,000 distinct CDR3 sequences, under 40% of them detected once, and 13% sits in the top ten. This clonotype has only a few counts. Its antigen is currently unknown.

The source of this sequence is a young man in good health. Sequencing input: blood. V is TRBV4-3 and J is TRBJ2-1, with D unclear. CDR3: CASSQDNFVQFF. CDR3 coding DNA: TGCGCCAGCAGCCAAGACAATTTTGTCCAGTTCTTC.